This paragraph reports one T cell receptor (beta chain). Measured with immunoSEQ multiplex PCR; TCRdb has only the in-frame clones, and not every one. The repertoire holds about 2.1 million clones, 90% to 95% seen once, with less than 2% in the top ten. This entry comes from a study of shared clonotypes between healthy human individuals. Germline V CDR1 and CDR2: LGHNA, YSLEER. The V and J ends lost 5 bases and 8 bases, in that order; junction bases with no gene match: 15. The CDR3 loop spans 18 amino acids. Naive CD8 cells lacked CD45RO, underwent positive selection for CCR7 and left out terminally differentiated effector memory CD45RA+ cells.

Sequenced material: naive CD8+ T cells from PBMCs. This chain joins TRBV4-3 and TRBJ2-2, with TRBD2 matching over 12 bases. This receptor was obtained from a young man in good health. Some clones in this sample may be carry-over from other donors' samples. For the CDR3, the DNA is TGCGCCAGCAGCTCGCGTCGGGTCGGACTAGCGGGATCTGGGGAGCTGTTTTTT. It is translated as CASSSRRVGLAGSGELFF.